The 4 T cell receptor beta chains reported below all come from one sample, sequenced in a study of follicular helper T cells after annual influenza vaccination. Time point denoted: 2015-2016 season, 7 days after influenza vaccination. Repertoires were generated with immunoSEQ multiplex PCR, while TCRdb's copy carries only in-frame clones and drops some. The table lists 1,400 or so clones, about four fifths of them singletons. Specimen: CXCR5+ CD38+ circulating T follicular helper cells from blood, collected 7 days after influenza vaccination. Stated subset: circulating Tfh, non-naive CD4+CXCR5+PD-1+ (ICOS+CD38+ or ICOS-CD38-). The receptors were sampled from an adult who received the influenza vaccine.

The chain recombines TRBV16 with TRBJ1-2; D gene uncertain. V was shortened by 3 bases and J by 5 bases, with 4 bases between the two germline ends. The CDR3 spans 11 residues. CDR1 is KGHSY, CDR2 FQNENV, per germline. The CDR3 loop is CASSHGYGYTF. In DNA form, the CDR3 reads TGTGCCAGCAGCCACGGGTATGGCTACACCTTC.

The chain combines TRBV19 with TRBJ2-2; TRBD2 is a possible D gene (5 bases). This CDR3 spans 16 amino acids. In germline, CDR1 is LNHDA, CDR2 SQIVND (reference sequence). The V gene lost 4 bases and the J gene lost 3 bases, with 15 bases spanning the gap. This chain's CDR3 is CASSRGTGLDTGELFF. CDR3 DNA: TGTGCCAGTAGTAGGGGTACGGGGTTGGACACCGGGGAGCTGTTTTTT.

The chain uses TRBV6-5 and TRBJ1-5; possible D gene TRBD1, 6 bases. The CDR3 has 14 amino acids. Germline V CDR1 and CDR2: MNHEY, SVGAGI. Trimming shortened V by 6 bases and J by 0 bases, and 9 bases separated the two germline ends. CDR3 loop: CASRSGVSNQPQHF. CDR3 bases: TGTGCCAGCAGATCAGGGGTTAGCAATCAGCCCCAGCATTTT.

The sample holds a few counts of this clone. The chain carries TRBV4-2 and TRBJ1-5; D is unresolved. Trimming took off 3 bases at V and 1 base at J, with 10 bases between the two ends. The CDR3 totals 15 residues. Per the germline V gene, CDR1 is LGHNA and CDR2 is YNFKEQ. CDR3 loop: CASSHDRKSNQPQHF. CDR3 sequence (DNA): TGTGCCAGCAGCCATGACCGGAAGAGCAATCAGCCCCAGCATTTT.